This TCR beta chain appears in the sequencing data of a study of cytomegalovirus exposure and HLA in healthy donors. Study summary: An early data release held around 80 million unique TCRs from HLA-typed donors. Findings of the study overall: There were some public TCRs occurring in many donors, but most TCR sequences were rare.

V shed 3 bases and J shed 6 bases, with 14 bases lying between them. Germline-derived CDR1 and CDR2 are LNHDA and SQIVND (reference sequence). The CDR3 spans 14 residues. The PCR ran on 60 Vbeta and 13 Jbeta primers. Profiled with immunoSEQ multiplex PCR; TCRdb holds only in-frame clones, not every one. The sample spans around 31,000 clones; the ten largest clones claim 0.71%. A word on this clone: Its specificity is unknown.

The chain links TRBV19 to TRBJ1-1; D is perhaps TRBD1 (6 bases). This receptor was taken from a man aged 25-40 years in good health and CMV-seronegative. The source material was PBMCs. The CDR3 DNA follows: TGTGCCAGTAGTATCTCACAGGGTAGGCCTGAAGCTTTCTTT. This gives the protein CASSISQGRPEAFF.